The 15 T cell receptor beta chains below were found in one sample sequenced in a study of T cell responses to AZD1222 COVID-19 vaccine. Repertoires were generated with immunoSEQ multiplex PCR, while TCRdb's copy carries only in-frame clones and drops some. The sample carries 150,000 or so clones, under 95% recorded once. Specimen: peripheral blood, collected on day 0 of AZD1222 vaccination. The receptors stem from an adult in good health.

The chain combines TRBV7-2 with TRBJ2-1, with 8 bases fitting TRBD2. Germline CDR1 is SGHTA and CDR2 is FQGNSA. V shed 4 bases, J shed 7 bases, and the junction held 15 bases outside the gene matches. CDR3 length: 17 amino acids. CDR3 region: CASSSPRASGSTNEQFF. The CDR3 nucleotides are TGTGCCAGCAGCTCACCCCGTGCGAGCGGGAGTACAAATGAGCAGTTCTTC.

This chain connects TRBV28 to TRBJ1-5, with D perhaps TRBD1 (6 bases). The V and J ends lost 5 bases and 8 bases respectively, with 19 bases between them. Germline CDR1 MDHEN, CDR2 SYDVKM. The CDR3 covers 15 residues. CDR3: CASSVYRDILEPQHF. CDR3 DNA: TGTGCCAGCAGTGTATACCGGGACATCTTGGAGCCCCAGCATTTT.

V usage is TRBV7-2 and J usage is TRBJ2-2; 11 bases are shared with TRBD1. The length of the CDR3 is 16 residues. Germline assignment: CDR1 SGHTA and CDR2 FQGNSA. V shed 3 bases and J 5 bases; nucleotides not matched to a gene: 5. The DNA for the CDR3 is TGTGCCAGCAGCTTGAAAGGACAGGGGGCAACCGGGGAGCTGTTTTTT. Translation gives CASSLKGQGATGELFF.

The rearrangement uses TRBV29-1 and TRBJ1-2; TRBD1 matches 12 bases. Germline V gene data show CDR1 as SQVTM and CDR2 as ANQGSEA. The CDR3 runs to 15 residues. V was pared by 6 bases and J by 7 bases, with 12 bases of the junction left unmatched. Written as DNA, the CDR3 is TGCAGCGTGCGAAAGGGGGGACAGGGGGCTGTTGGCTACACCTTC. This translates into CSVRKGGQGAVGYTF.

This clone was detected only once. The chain uses TRBV5-1 and TRBJ1-2, with D perhaps matching TRBD1 (5 bases). Looked up from germline, CDR1 is SGHRS and CDR2 is YFSETQ. V was cut by 4 bases and J by 7 bases, with 14 bases left in between. The CDR3 is 13 amino acids. The CDR3 DNA reads TGCGCCAGCAGCCCGCCCCAGGGAAGTGGCTACACCTTC. Protein: CASSPPQGSGYTF.

This chain links TRBV12-3 or TRBV12-4 with TRBJ2-2; perhaps TRBD2 as D (6 bases). The V gene lost 5 bases and the J gene lost 3 bases, with 7 bases spanning the gap. This CDR3 has 13 residues. DNA for the CDR3: TGTGCCAGCAGTCGACTAGACACCGGGGAGCTGTTTTTT. This sequence encodes CASSRLDTGELFF.

This rearrangement joins TRBV5-1 to TRBJ1-2; TRBD1 is a possible D gene (5 bases). V was pared by 4 bases and J by 4 bases, with 14 bases between. CDR3 length equals 14 residues. Germline V lookup: CDR1 SGHRS, CDR2 YFSETQ. CDR3 nucleotide sequence: TGCGCCAGCAGCCCCGGTCCTGGGGGCTATGGCTACACCTTC. Its protein is CASSPGPGGYGYTF.

V usage is TRBV13 and J usage is TRBJ1-1; 7 bases are a match to TRBD1. The J segment lost 4 bases and the V segment lost 4 bases, leaving 9 bases of the junction unmatched. The germline CDR1 and CDR2 sequences are PRHDT and FYEKMQ (reference sequence). The CDR3 runs 15 residues. The chain's CDR3 is CASSSPGGGVTEAFF. CDR3 in DNA: TGTGCCAGCAGCTCCCCAGGGGGGGGAGTCACTGAAGCTTTCTTT.

This clone was found once. The V call is TRBV6-2 or TRBV6-3, the J call TRBJ1-2; D uncertain. V lost 0 bases and J 3 bases, leaving 11 bases between the germline ends. Germline V gene lookup returns CDR1 MNHEY and CDR2 SVGEGT. The CDR3 is 15 amino acids. The CDR3 DNA reads as TGTGCCAGCAGTTACTCGCCCGGGCACCACTATGGCTACACCTTC. Translating gives CASSYSPGHHYGYTF.

This chain joins TRBV2 and TRBJ1-2; D is undetermined. This CDR3 has 11 amino acids. Deletions cut 7 bases from V and 5 bases from J, with 8 bases between. From germline, CDR1 is SNHLY and CDR2 FYNNEI. CDR3 sequence reads: CASTLGYGYTF. The DNA for the CDR3 is TGTGCCAGCACTCTAGGGTATGGCTACACCTTC.

The chain carries TRBV18 and TRBJ2-3; no clear D gene. V was shortened by 4 bases and J by 3 bases, with 8 bases between the two germline ends. Germline assignment: CDR1 KGHSH and CDR2 LQKENI. The CDR3 is 13 amino acids. The CDR3 is CASSLVPTDTQYF. In nucleotides, the CDR3 is TGTGCCAGCTCACTAGTTCCAACAGATACGCAGTATTTT.

The chain couples TRBV11-2 to TRBJ2-1; TRBD2 aligns across 15 bases. Germline CDR1 is SGHAT and CDR2 is FQNNGV. This CDR3 is built from 17 residues. Germline trimming cut 0 bases from V and 10 bases from J; bases unmatched to any gene: 7. The CDR3 reads CASSLDGLAGGQQEQFF. The CDR3 coding sequence is TGTGCCAGCAGCTTAGACGGACTAGCGGGGGGGCAACAGGAGCAGTTCTTC.

The rearrangement uses TRBV4-3 and TRBJ1-4; no firm D call. Germline CDR1 reads LGHNA; CDR2 reads YSLEER. V dropped 1 base and J dropped 5 bases, with 11 bases sitting between them. This CDR3 contains 15 residues. CDR3 in amino acids: CASSQALVPNEKLFF. CDR3 DNA: TGCGCCAGCAGCCAAGCCCTGGTCCCGAATGAAAAACTGTTTTTT.

This chain joins TRBV9 and TRBJ2-2; possibly TRBD1 for D (5 bases). This CDR3 is 17 amino acids long. The V and J ends lost 4 bases and 0 bases respectively, with 16 bases between them. Germline V lookup: CDR1 SGDLS, CDR2 YYNGEE. CDR3 sequence (DNA): TGTGCCAGCAGCCTTAACGTAGGGGCCCCGAACACCGGGGAGCTGTTTTTT. Translated: CASSLNVGAPNTGELFF.

The chain uses TRBV10-2 and TRBJ1-1; possibly TRBD1 for D (5 bases). V was trimmed by 5 bases and J by 0 bases, leaving 13 bases between them. CDR3 length: 15 residues. Germline V gene sequence: CDR1 WSHSY, CDR2 SAAADI. In DNA, the CDR3 is TGCGCCAGCAGTCCATACAGGTGGATGAACACTGAAGCTTTCTTT. Protein sequence: CASSPYRWMNTEAFF.